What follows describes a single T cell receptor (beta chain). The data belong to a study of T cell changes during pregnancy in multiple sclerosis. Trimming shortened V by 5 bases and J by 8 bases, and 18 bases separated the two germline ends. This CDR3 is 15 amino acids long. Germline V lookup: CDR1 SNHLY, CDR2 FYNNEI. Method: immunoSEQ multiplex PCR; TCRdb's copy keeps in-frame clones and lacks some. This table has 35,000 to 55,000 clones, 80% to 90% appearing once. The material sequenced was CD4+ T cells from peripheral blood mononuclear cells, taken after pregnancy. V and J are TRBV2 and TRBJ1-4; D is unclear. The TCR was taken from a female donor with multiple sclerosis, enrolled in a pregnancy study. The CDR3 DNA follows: TGTGCCAGCAGTTCGAATTCCCCCAGTGGCGAAAAACTGTTTTTT. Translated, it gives CASSSNSPSGEKLFF.